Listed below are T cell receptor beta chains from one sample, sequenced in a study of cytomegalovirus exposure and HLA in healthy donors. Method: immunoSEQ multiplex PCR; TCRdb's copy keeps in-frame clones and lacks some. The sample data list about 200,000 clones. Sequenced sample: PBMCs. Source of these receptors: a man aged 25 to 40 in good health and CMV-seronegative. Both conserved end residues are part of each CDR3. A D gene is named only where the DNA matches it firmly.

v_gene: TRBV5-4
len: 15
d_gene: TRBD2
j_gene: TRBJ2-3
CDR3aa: CASSLGAGGQNTQYF
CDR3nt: TGTGCCAGCAGCTTGGGAGCGGGGGGGCAAAATACGCAGTATTTT

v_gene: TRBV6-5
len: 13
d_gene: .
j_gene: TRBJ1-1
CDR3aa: CASSYSRGTEAFF
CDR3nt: TGTGCCAGCAGTTACTCGCGGGGGACTGAAGCTTTCTTT

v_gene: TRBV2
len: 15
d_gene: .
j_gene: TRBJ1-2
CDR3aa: CASSLYLGRDSGYTF
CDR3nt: TGTGCCAGCAGCCTCTACCTGGGGAGAGATTCAGGCTACACCTTC

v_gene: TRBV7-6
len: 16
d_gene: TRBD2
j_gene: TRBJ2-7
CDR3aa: CASSLGSSGRLTEQYF
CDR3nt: TGTGCCAGCAGCTTAGGATCTAGCGGGAGACTCACCGAGCAGTACTTC

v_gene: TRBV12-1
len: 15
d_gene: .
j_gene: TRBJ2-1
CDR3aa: CASLDEGKAYNEQFF
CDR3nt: TGTGCCAGCCTCGACGAGGGAAAGGCCTACAATGAGCAGTTCTTC

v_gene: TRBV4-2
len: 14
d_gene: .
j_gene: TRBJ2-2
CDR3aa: CASSRGENTGELFF
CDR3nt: TGTGCCAGCAGCCGGGGGGAGAACACCGGGGAGCTGTTTTTT

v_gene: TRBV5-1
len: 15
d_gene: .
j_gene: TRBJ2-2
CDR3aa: CASSPQISNTGELFF
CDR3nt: TGCGCCAGCAGCCCGCAGATATCGAACACCGGGGAGCTGTTTTTT

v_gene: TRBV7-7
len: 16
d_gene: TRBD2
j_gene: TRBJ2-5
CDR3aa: CASSFSGTSRLETQYF
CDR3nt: TGTGCCAGCAGCTTCTCTGGGACTAGCAGATTGGAGACCCAGTACTTC

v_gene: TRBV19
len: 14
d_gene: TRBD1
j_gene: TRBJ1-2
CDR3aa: CASSDDRDSYGYTF
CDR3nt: TGTGCCAGTAGTGACGACAGGGATTCCTATGGCTACACCTTC

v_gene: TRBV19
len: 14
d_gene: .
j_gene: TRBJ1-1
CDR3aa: CASSTGPRGTEAFF
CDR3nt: TGTGCCAGTAGTACGGGCCCACGGGGCACTGAAGCTTTCTTT

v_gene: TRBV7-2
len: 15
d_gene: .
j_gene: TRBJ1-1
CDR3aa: CASSLAKGGYTEAFF
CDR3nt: TGTGCCAGCAGCTTAGCTAAAGGGGGATACACTGAAGCTTTCTTT

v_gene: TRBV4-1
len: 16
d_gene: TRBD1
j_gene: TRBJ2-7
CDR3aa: CASSQKDRASTYEQYF
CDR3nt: TGCGCCAGCAGCCAAAAAGACAGGGCGTCAACCTACGAGCAGTACTTC

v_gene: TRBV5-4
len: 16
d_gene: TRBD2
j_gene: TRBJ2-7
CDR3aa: CASSWGGRLGSYEQYF
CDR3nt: TGTGCCAGCAGCTGGGGAGGGCGGCTAGGTTCCTACGAGCAGTACTTC

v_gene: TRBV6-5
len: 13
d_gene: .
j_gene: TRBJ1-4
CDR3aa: CASSERGGEKLFF
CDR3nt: TGTGCCAGCAGTGAACGCGGGGGGGAAAAACTGTTTTTT

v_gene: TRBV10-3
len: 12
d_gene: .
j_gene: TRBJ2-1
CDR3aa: CATQRLPAEQFF
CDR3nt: TGTGCCACCCAGCGATTGCCGGCTGAGCAGTTCTTC

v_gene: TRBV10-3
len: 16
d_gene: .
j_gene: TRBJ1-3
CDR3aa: CAINTQGTVPGNTIYF
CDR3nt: TGTGCCATCAATACACAGGGAACTGTTCCCGGAAACACCATATATTTT

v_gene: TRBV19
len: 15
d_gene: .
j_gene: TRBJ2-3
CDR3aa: CASSSGATNTDTQYF
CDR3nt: TGTGCCAGTAGTAGCGGGGCCACAAACACAGATACGCAGTATTTT

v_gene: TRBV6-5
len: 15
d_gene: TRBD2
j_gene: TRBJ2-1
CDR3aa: CASSYSSGSHDEQFF
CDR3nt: TGTGCCAGCAGTTACTCTAGCGGGAGTCACGATGAGCAGTTCTTC

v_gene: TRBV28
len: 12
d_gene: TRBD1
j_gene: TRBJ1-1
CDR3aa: CASSVTGGKAFF
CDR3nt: TGTGCCAGCAGTGTGACAGGGGGGAAGGCTTTCTTT

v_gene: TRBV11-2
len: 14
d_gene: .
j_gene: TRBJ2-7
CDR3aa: CASSGSTFRREQYF
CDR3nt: TGTGCCAGCAGTGGATCGACATTTCGAAGAGAGCAGTACTTC

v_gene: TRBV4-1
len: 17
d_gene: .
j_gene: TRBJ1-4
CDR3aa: CASSQVTGKSANEKLFF
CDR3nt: TGCGCCAGCAGCCAGGTCACAGGGAAGTCGGCTAATGAAAAACTGTTTTTT

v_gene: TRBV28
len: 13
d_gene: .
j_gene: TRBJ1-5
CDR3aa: CASRPEILQPQHF
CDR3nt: TGTGCCAGCAGGCCGGAGATCCTGCAGCCCCAGCATTTT

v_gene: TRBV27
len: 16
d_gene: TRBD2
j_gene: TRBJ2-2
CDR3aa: CASSKGTSINTGELFF
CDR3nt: TGTGCCAGCAGTAAGGGGACTAGCATCAACACCGGGGAGCTGTTTTTT

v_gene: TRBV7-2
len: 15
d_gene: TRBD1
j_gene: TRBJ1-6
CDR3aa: CASSVPGQGNSPLHF
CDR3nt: TGTGCCAGCAGCGTCCCGGGACAGGGGAATTCACCCCTCCACTTT

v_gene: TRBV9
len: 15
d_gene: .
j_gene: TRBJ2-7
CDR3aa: CASSSGGDREYEQYF
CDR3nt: TGTGCCAGCAGCTCGGGGGGGGACAGGGAATACGAGCAGTACTTC

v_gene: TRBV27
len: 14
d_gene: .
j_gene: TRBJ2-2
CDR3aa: CASSRDWNTGELFF
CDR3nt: TGTGCCAGCAGCCGGGACTGGAACACCGGGGAGCTGTTTTTT

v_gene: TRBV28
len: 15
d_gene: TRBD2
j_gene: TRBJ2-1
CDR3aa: CASSWSGSVNNEQFF
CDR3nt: TGTGCCAGCAGTTGGAGCGGGAGCGTGAACAATGAGCAGTTCTTC

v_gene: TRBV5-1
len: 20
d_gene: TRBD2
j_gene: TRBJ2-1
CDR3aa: CASGNSNGTSGGRTYNEQFF
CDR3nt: TGCGCCTCCGGAAACTCCAACGGGACTAGCGGGGGGAGGACCTACAATGAGCAGTTCTTC

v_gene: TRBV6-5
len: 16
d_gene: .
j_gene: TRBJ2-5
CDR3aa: CASSYPIWVRGETQYF
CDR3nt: TGTGCCAGCAGTTACCCGATCTGGGTACGAGGAGAGACCCAGTACTTC

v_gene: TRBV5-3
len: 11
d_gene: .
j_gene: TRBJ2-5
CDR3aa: CARSCGETQYF
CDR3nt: TGTGCCAGAAGCTGCGGGGAGACCCAGTACTTC

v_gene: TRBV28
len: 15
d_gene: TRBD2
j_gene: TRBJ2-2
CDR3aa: CASSTGLARPGELFF
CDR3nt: TGTGCCAGCAGTACGGGACTAGCAAGACCCGGGGAGCTGTTTTTT

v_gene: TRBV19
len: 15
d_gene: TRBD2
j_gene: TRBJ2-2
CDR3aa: CASSKVGRGVGELFF
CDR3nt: TGTGCCAGTAGTAAGGTCGGGAGGGGGGTCGGGGAGCTGTTTTTT

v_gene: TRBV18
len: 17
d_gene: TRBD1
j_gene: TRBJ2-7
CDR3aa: CASSPDPPGQGGYEQYF
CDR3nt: TGTGCCAGCTCACCGGATCCCCCGGGACAGGGGGGGTACGAGCAGTACTTC

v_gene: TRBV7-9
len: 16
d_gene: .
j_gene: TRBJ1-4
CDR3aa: CASSLWQGELNEKLFF
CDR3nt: TGTGCCAGCAGCTTATGGCAGGGTGAGCTTAATGAAAAACTGTTTTTT

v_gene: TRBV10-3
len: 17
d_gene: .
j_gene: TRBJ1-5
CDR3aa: CAISESRDTYSNQPQHF
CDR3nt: TGTGCCATCAGTGAGTCGAGGGACACATATAGCAATCAGCCCCAGCATTTT

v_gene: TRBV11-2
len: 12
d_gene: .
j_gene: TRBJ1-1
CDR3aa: CASKDMRFEAFF
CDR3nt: TGTGCCAGCAAGGACATGAGGTTTGAAGCTTTCTTT

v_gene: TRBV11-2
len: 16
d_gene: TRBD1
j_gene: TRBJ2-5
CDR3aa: CASSLGQGDGGETQYF
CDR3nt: TGTGCCAGCAGCCTGGGCCAGGGGGATGGGGGAGAGACCCAGTACTTC

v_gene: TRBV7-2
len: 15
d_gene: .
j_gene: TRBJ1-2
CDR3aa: CASSLWVARGDGYTF
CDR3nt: TGTGCCAGCAGCTTATGGGTGGCCAGGGGAGATGGCTACACCTTC

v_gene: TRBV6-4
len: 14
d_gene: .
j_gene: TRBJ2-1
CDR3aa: CASSPDRISNEQFF
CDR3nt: TGTGCCAGCAGTCCCGACAGGATCTCCAATGAGCAGTTCTTC

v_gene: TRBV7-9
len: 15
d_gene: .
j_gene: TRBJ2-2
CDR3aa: CASSFGTVNTGELFF
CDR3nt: TGTGCCAGCAGCTTTGGGACTGTGAACACCGGGGAGCTGTTTTTT

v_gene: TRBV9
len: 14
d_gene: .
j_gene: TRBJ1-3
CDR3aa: CASSGGEPGNTIYF
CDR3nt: TGTGCCAGCAGCGGGGGGGAACCTGGAAACACCATATATTTT

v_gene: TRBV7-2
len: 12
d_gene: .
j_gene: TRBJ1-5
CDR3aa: CASSLVREPQHF
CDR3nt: TGTGCCAGCAGCTTAGTCAGGGAGCCCCAGCATTTT

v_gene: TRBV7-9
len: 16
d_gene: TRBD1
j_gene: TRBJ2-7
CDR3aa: CASSFPGLDRVSEQYF
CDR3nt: TGTGCCAGCAGCTTCCCGGGCTTGGACAGGGTTAGCGAGCAGTACTTC

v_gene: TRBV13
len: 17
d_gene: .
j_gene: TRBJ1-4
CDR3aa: CASSSAGGGATNEKLFF
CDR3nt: TGTGCCAGCAGCTCGGCCGGGGGGGGAGCAACTAATGAAAAACTGTTTTTT

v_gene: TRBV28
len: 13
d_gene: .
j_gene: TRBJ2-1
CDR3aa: CASSTRGYNEQFF
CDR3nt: TGTGCCAGCAGTACCCGGGGTTACAATGAGCAGTTCTTC

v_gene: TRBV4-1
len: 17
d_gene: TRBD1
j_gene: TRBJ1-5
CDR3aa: CASSQDTQGALNQPQHF
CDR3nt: TGCGCCAGCAGCCAAGATACGCAGGGGGCCTTAAATCAGCCCCAGCATTTT

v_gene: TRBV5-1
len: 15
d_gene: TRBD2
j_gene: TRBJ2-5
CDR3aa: CASSLRGRVRETQYF
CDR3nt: TGCGCCAGCAGCTTGCGAGGGAGGGTTAGGGAGACCCAGTACTTC

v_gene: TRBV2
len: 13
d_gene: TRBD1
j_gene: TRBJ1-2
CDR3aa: CASPKGRGHGYTF
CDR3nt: TGTGCCAGTCCCAAGGGCAGGGGGCACGGCTACACCTTC

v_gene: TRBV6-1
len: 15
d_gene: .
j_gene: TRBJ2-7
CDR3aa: CASGRARENSYEQYF
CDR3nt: TGTGCCAGCGGTCGGGCACGGGAAAACTCCTACGAGCAGTACTTC

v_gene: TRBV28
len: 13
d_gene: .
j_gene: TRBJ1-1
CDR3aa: CASTQLMNTEAFF
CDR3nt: TGTGCCAGCACTCAACTTATGAACACTGAAGCTTTCTTT

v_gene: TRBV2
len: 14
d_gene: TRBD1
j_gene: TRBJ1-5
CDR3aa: CASSAGQGGQPQHF
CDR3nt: TGTGCCAGCAGTGCTGGACAGGGGGGCCAGCCCCAGCATTTT

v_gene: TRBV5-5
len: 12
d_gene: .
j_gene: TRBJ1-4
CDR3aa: CASSFSAGKLFF
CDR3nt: TGTGCCAGCAGCTTCTCTGCAGGAAAACTGTTTTTT

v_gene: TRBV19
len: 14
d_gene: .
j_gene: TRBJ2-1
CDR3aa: CASSHGGSYNEQFF
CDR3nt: TGTGCCAGTAGTCATGGGGGGTCCTACAATGAGCAGTTCTTC

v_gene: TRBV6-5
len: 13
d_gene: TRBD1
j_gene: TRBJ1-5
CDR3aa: CASSYDRGQPQHF
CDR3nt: TGTGCCAGCAGTTACGACAGGGGTCAGCCCCAGCATTTT

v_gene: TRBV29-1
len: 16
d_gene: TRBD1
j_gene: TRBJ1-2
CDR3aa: CSVFPGQGSLIHGYTF
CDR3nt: TGCAGCGTTTTCCCGGGACAGGGTTCCCTAATCCATGGCTACACCTTC

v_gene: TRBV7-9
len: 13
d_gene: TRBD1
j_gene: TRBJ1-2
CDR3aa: CASSWPGGDGYTF
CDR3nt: TGTGCCAGCAGCTGGCCAGGGGGAGATGGCTACACCTTC

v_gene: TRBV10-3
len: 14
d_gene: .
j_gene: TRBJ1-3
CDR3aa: CAISESQGTGTIYF
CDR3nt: TGTGCCATCAGTGAGTCCCAGGGCACCGGCACCATATATTTT

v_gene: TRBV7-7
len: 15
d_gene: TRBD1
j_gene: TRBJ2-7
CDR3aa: CASSLGTGRVGEQYF
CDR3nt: TGTGCCAGCAGCTTAGGGACAGGACGGGTTGGGGAGCAGTACTTC

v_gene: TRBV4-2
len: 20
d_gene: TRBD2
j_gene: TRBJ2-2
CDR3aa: CASSQGLGTSGGSNTGELFF
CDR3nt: TGTGCCAGCAGCCAAGGTCTCGGGACTAGCGGGGGATCGAACACCGGGGAGCTGTTTTTT